This T cell receptor beta chain appears in the sequencing data of a study of shared clonotypes between healthy human individuals. The CDR3 length is 17 residues. The germline gives CDR1 SGDLS, CDR2 YYNGEE. Trimming took 0 bases from V and 3 from J, leaving 19 bases between them. Points from the study as a whole: When naive CD4 clonotypes were compared across a handful of donors, about 4.8% were shared. With few donors, the genetic and exposure-history diversity represented was limited.

Of note for this clone: The target antigen is unknown.

Per the original methods: ImmunoSEQ supplied junction-only sequences lacking quality scores, so filtering was different. TCRdb's copy holds only in-frame clones and misses some; the assay was immunoSEQ multiplex PCR. V and J calls and clone size are given by that table; D and trimming were obtained from the DNA. The sample contains more than 1,200,000 clones, approximately 98.5% of which appear only once. The sequence came from a man younger than 45 in good health. The sample was naive CD4+ T cells sorted from blood. As for subset: CD45RA+ positively selected. V and J are TRBV9 and TRBJ2-7; maybe TRBD1 (6 bases). CDR3 nucleotide sequence: TGTGCCAGCAGCGTAGGGCCTGCCGGGACATCGGGCTACGAGCAGTACTTC. Its translation: CASSVGPAGTSGYEQYF. Supplemented by reference TRBV9 and TRBJ2-7, the full variable domain reads DSGVTQTPKHLITATGQRVTLRCSPRSGDLSVYWYQQSLDQGLQFLIQYYNGEERAKGNILERFSAQQFPDLHSELNLSSLELGDSALYFCASSVGPAGTSGYEQYFGPGTRLTVT.